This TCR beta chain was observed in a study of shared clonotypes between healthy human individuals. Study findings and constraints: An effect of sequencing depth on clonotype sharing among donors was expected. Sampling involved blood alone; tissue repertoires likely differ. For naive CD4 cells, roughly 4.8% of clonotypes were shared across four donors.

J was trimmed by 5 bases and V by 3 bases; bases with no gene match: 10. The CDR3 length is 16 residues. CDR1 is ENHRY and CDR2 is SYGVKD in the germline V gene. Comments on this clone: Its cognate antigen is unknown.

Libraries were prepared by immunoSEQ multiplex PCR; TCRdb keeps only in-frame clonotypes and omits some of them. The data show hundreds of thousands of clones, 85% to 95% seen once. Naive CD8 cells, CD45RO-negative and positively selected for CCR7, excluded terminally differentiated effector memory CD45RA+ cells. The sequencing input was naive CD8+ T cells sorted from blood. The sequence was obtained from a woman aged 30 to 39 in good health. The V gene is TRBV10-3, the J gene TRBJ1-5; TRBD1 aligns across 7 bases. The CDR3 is CAISDPDRVVDQPQHF. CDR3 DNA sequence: TGTGCCATCAGTGACCCCGACAGGGTGGTAGATCAGCCCCAGCATTTT.